The clone carrying this T cell receptor (beta chain) was detected only a few times. The record originates from a study of vaccination and CD4 T cells after COVID-19. The V and J ends lost 7 bases and 0 bases respectively, with 10 bases between them. This CDR3 is built from 13 residues. Germline CDR1 reads MNHEY; CDR2 reads SVGEGT. One entry per CDR3 protein results from TCRdb running MiXCR on the PCR reads. Among tens of thousands of distinct CDR3 sequences listed, more than 40% were seen once. Sample time point: late sampling 161 to 241 days after vaccination in three convalescent patients. The sample was CD4+ T cells from blood, taken about 7 months after SARS-CoV-2 vaccination. The TCR originated in a human donor who had recovered from COVID-19. The V call is TRBV6-2 or TRBV6-3, the J call TRBJ2-7; D gene ambiguous. In nucleotides, the CDR3 is TGTGCCAGCACCCTTGGGAACTCCTACGAGCAGTACTTC. Amino acid sequence: CASTLGNSYEQYF.